A selection of T cell receptor beta chains follows, all from one sample in a study of beta chain features in type 1 diabetes. The data were produced by immunoSEQ multiplex PCR, yet TCRdb's version contains in-frame clones alone and is incomplete. The table has under 300,000 clones, about a tenth seen once; the top ten hold about 0.018%. The sample taken for sequencing was naive CD4+ T cells from blood. The source of these receptors is a man aged 25-40 years with type 1 diabetes. CDR3s include the opening cysteine and the closing phenylalanine or tryptophan. A D gene is named only where the DNA matches it firmly. Where a row states a size, it is once, few, many or the class of an expanded clone; other rows omit it.

clone size	D gene	V gene	J gene	CDR3 protein	CDR3 DNA
few	NA	TRBV29-1	TRBJ1-1	CSVEDLGRSTEAFF	TGCAGCGTTGAAGATCTGGGGAGAAGCACTGAAGCTTTCTTT
NA	NA	TRBV6-5	TRBJ1-2	CASSYSRTDVDGYTF	TGTGCCAGCAGTTACAGCCGGACAGATGTAGATGGCTACACCTTC
few	TRBD2	TRBV29-1	TRBJ2-3	CSVVGEGRMDTQYF	TGCAGCGTCGTGGGGGAGGGTAGGATGGATACGCAGTATTTT
few	TRBD2	TRBV29-1	TRBJ2-5	CSAAGLDQETQYF	TGCAGCGCCGCGGGACTAGACCAAGAGACCCAGTACTTC
few	TRBD1	TRBV2	TRBJ2-3	CATRGGQGGYTQYF	TGTGCCACCCGGGGTGGACAGGGTGGCTATACGCAGTATTTT
NA	TRBD1	TRBV10-3	TRBJ2-3	CAISGQGQDTQYF	TGTGCCATCAGCGGACAGGGACAAGATACGCAGTATTTT
few	NA	TRBV9	TRBJ2-2	CASSVDRRRGELFF	TGTGCCAGCAGCGTGGACCGGAGGCGCGGGGAGCTGTTTTTT
few	NA	TRBV30	TRBJ1-1	CAWSPLHSPGATEAFF	TGTGCCTGGAGTCCTCTACATTCTCCGGGAGCCACTGAAGCTTTCTTT
NA	TRBD2	TRBV7-6	TRBJ2-1	CASSNPRPGLAGAPREQFF	TGTGCCAGCAGTAACCCGCGGCCGGGACTAGCGGGGGCCCCACGTGAGCAGTTCTTC
NA	NA	TRBV6-5	TRBJ2-7	CASSQGGEQYF	TGTGCCAGCAGTCAGGGGGGCGAGCAGTACTTC
NA	TRBD1	TRBV5-1	TRBJ2-3	CASSLGQGVTDTQYF	TGCGCCAGCAGCTTGGGTCAGGGGGTCACAGATACGCAGTATTTT
NA	TRBD1	TRBV9	TRBJ1-5	CASSPGQEGGRRNQPQHF	TGTGCCAGCAGCCCCGGACAGGAGGGGGGAAGGCGCAATCAGCCCCAGCATTTT
NA	NA	TRBV6-6	TRBJ2-5	CASRVPGGRETQYF	TGTGCCAGCAGAGTACCCGGGGGGCGGGAGACCCAGTACTTC
NA	NA	TRBV7-3	TRBJ2-1	CASSLNQGPNEQFF	TGTGCCAGCAGCTTAAACCAGGGGCCTAATGAGCAGTTCTTC
few	NA	TRBV7-9	TRBJ2-1	CASTPIRGEQFF	TGTGCCAGCACCCCCATTAGGGGTGAGCAGTTCTTC
few	NA	TRBV2	TRBJ2-6	CASTGLSGANVLTF	TGTGCCAGCACAGGCCTCTCTGGGGCCAACGTCCTGACTTTC
few	TRBD2	TRBV9	TRBJ2-5	CASSVVASGEETQYF	TGTGCCAGCAGCGTAGTAGCTAGCGGGGAAGAGACCCAGTACTTC
NA	NA	TRBV5-4	TRBJ2-7	CASSSKPYEQYF	TGTGCCAGCAGCTCGAAGCCCTACGAGCAGTACTTC
NA	TRBD2	TRBV4-1	TRBJ2-1	CASSHPQSGGGNEQFF	TGCGCCAGCAGCCACCCCCAGAGCGGGGGGGGGAATGAGCAGTTCTTC
NA	TRBD1	TRBV9	TRBJ2-1	CASSVGITGENNEQFF	TGTGCCAGCAGCGTAGGTATCACAGGGGAAAACAATGAGCAGTTCTTC
NA	TRBD2	TRBV15	TRBJ2-1	CATSRGLATGYNEQFF	TGTGCCACCAGCAGGGGACTAGCAACGGGATACAATGAGCAGTTCTTC
NA	NA	TRBV9	TRBJ2-1	CASSVSGIPSYNEQFF	TGTGCCAGCAGCGTATCAGGGATCCCTTCCTACAATGAGCAGTTCTTC
few	NA	TRBV4-3	TRBJ1-1	CASSPFLSGGTEAFF	TGCGCCAGCAGCCCATTTCTATCGGGGGGCACTGAAGCTTTCTTT
few	NA	TRBV7-2	TRBJ2-5	CASSFAGAETQYF	TGTGCCAGCAGCTTCGCGGGGGCTGAGACCCAGTACTTC
NA	NA	TRBV5-1	TRBJ2-1	CASSSAGGRSYNEQFF	TGCGCCAGCAGCTCCGCCGGAGGCCGCTCCTACAATGAGCAGTTCTTC
few	TRBD2	TRBV29-1	TRBJ2-1	CSILPLASGYNEQFF	TGCAGCATACTTCCGTTGGCTAGCGGCTACAATGAGCAGTTCTTC
few	TRBD1	TRBV7-2	TRBJ1-2	CASSLRRQGDYGYTF	TGTGCCAGCAGCTTACGCCGACAGGGGGACTATGGCTACACCTTC
NA	NA	TRBV2	TRBJ2-5	CASMERSQETQYF	TGTGCCAGCATGGAGAGGAGTCAAGAGACCCAGTACTTC
NA	NA	TRBV5-6	TRBJ2-1	CASSMDRKSSYNEQFF	TGTGCCAGCAGCATGGACCGCAAGAGCTCCTACAATGAGCAGTTCTTC
NA	NA	TRBV21-1	TRBJ1-5	CASSRRTGPNQPQHF	TGTGCCAGCAGCCGAAGGACAGGCCCAAATCAGCCCCAGCATTTT
few	TRBD1	TRBV28	TRBJ2-7	CASSPTGGPNEQYF	TGTGCCAGCAGCCCCACAGGGGGACCTAACGAGCAGTACTTC
few	NA	TRBV5-1	TRBJ1-2	CASSLVVRGGYTF	TGCGCCAGCAGCTTGGTGGTCAGGGGTGGCTACACCTTC
NA	NA	TRBV9	TRBJ1-2	CASSAKTVSYGYTF	TGTGCCAGCAGCGCCAAGACAGTCAGCTATGGCTACACCTTC
NA	NA	TRBV5-1	TRBJ1-4	CASSGSGGEKLFF	TGCGCCAGCAGCGGCTCGGGGGGCGAAAAACTGTTTTTT
NA	NA	TRBV9	TRBJ1-1	CASSVQGNTEAFF	TGTGCCAGCAGCGTACAGGGGAACACTGAAGCTTTCTTT
NA	NA	TRBV7-3	TRBJ2-5	CASSLQGRETQYF	TGTGCCAGCAGCCTTCAGGGTAGGGAGACCCAGTACTTC
few	NA	TRBV7-9	TRBJ1-2	CASSVRVDYGYTF	TGTGCCAGCAGCGTCAGGGTTGACTATGGCTACACCTTC
few	TRBD2	TRBV4-2	TRBJ2-1	CASSLLGAGGQNEQFF	TGTGCCAGCAGCCTCCTGGGGGCGGGGGGGCAAAATGAGCAGTTCTTC
NA	NA	TRBV4-2	TRBJ1-1	CASSQTRAVTEAFF	TGTGCCAGCAGCCAAACCAGGGCGGTAACTGAAGCTTTCTTT
few	NA	TRBV18	TRBJ2-2	CASSPMAQANTGELFF	TGTGCCAGCTCACCAATGGCACAGGCAAACACCGGGGAGCTGTTTTTT
NA	TRBD1	TRBV27	TRBJ1-6	CASSWDSPSYNSPLHF	TGTGCCAGCAGCTGGGACAGCCCATCCTATAATTCACCCCTCCACTTT